This entry describes one TCR beta chain. These data originate in a study of blood T cell repertoires in COVID-19. Germline V gene lookup returns CDR1 LGHDT and CDR2 YNNKEL (reference sequence). CDR3 length: 12 residues. Trimming removed 5 bases from V and 7 bases from J, with 8 bases in between. The repertoire was sequenced with immunoSEQ multiplex PCR; TCRdb's copy has only in-frame clones and lacks some. The data show a few hundred thousand clones, roughly 86% seen once. Sequencing was done on a sample of peripheral blood. The chain carries TRBV3-1 (or the pseudogene TRBV3-2) and TRBJ1-4; TRBD1 might be the D (5 bases). The receptor's source is a human donor in a cohort sampled during active COVID-19. The chain's CDR3 is CASSGQGEKLFF. The DNA for the CDR3 is TGTGCCAGCAGCGGACAAGGTGAAAAACTGTTTTTT.